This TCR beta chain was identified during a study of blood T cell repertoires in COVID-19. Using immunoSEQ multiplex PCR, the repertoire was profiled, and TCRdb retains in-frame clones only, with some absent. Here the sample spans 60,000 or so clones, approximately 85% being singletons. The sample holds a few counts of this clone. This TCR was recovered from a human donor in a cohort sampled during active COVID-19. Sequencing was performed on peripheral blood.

The CDR3 DNA follows: TGTGCCAGCAGTGCGGACAGGGCCCTCAATCAGCCCCAGCATTTT. It codes for CASSADRALNQPQHF. This chain uses TRBV2 with TRBJ1-5; 8 bases agree with TRBD1. Per germline, CDR1 SNHLY and CDR2 FYNNEI. Trimming at V came to 4 bases and at J to 3 bases, leaving 5 bases not matched to a gene. The CDR3 has 15 residues.